This T cell receptor beta chain stems from a study of CD8 T cells in Susac syndrome. Turning to the study itself: Patients with Susac syndrome were therapy-naive, on corticosteroids, or on intravenous immunoglobulin alone at the time that blood was drawn.

In this sample, this clonotype turned up once. Trimming took 1 base from V and 7 from J, leaving 8 bases between them. The CDR3 has 13 amino acids. Random hexamers were used to reverse transcribe an amount of about 0.45 to 1 ug RNA. Amplification of TCR beta CDR3 by immunoSEQ multiplex PCR spanned 54 Vbeta and 13 Jbeta. Using its own MiXCR run on the immunoSEQ multiplex PCR reads, TCRdb lists one record per CDR3 protein. The sample records over 100,000 distinct CDR3 sequences, just under 95% being singletons. The recently defined diagnostic criteria for definite or probable disease were met by the Susac syndrome patients. TEMRA cells were FACS-enriched, unlike CD8+ and CD4+ T cells, which were negatively isolated.

This sequence joins TRBV12-3 or TRBV12-4 and TRBJ2-1; D is unclear. Sample: CD8+ T cells from PBMCs. This clonotype originated in a human donor with Susac syndrome. The chain's CDR3 is CASSLGATNEQFF. The DNA of the CDR3 is TGTGCCAGCAGTTTAGGCGCGACAAATGAGCAGTTCTTC.